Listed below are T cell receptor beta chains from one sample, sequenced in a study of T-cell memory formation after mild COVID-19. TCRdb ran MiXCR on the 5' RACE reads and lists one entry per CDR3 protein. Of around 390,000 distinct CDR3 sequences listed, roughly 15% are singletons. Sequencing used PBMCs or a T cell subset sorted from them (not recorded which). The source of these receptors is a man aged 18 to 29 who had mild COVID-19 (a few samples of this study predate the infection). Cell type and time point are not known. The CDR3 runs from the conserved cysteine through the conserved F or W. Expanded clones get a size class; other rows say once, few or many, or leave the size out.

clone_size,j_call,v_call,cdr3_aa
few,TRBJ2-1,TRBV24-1,CATSSNFGTTEQFF
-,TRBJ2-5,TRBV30,CAWSSTSGGAGETQYF
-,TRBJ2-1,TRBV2,CASRTGPAGTYNEQFF
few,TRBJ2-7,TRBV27,CASSAGHEQYF
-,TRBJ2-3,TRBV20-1,CSATAGPGRADTQYF
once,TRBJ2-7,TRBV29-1,CSVEDRGSYEQYF
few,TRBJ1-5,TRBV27,CASSTGIFGNQPQHF
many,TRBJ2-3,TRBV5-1,CASSLEGTQYF
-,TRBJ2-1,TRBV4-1,CASSQPGTGFNEQFF
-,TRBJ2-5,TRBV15,CATSRDQGAETQYF
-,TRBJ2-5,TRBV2,CASSEARATETQYF
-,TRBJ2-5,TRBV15,CATSRDPGLGETQYF
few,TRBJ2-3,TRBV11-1,CASSTGGDRVETQYF
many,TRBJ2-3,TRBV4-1,CASSGSGGRTDTQYF
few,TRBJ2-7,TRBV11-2,CASSFGRRGSSYEQYF
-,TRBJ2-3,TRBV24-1,CATSDARTGTDTQYF
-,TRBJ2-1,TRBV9,CASSVSSGLSEQFF
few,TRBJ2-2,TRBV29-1,CSVVQNTGELFF
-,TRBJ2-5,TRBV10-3,CAISEPDRGGETQYF
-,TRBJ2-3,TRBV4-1,CASSQFDTDTQYF
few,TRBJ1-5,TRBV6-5,CASRSGGLGNQPQHF
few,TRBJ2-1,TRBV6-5,CASSRSGILYNEQFF
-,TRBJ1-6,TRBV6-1,CASSESRSSPLHF
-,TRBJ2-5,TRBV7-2,CASSLTRGSETQYF
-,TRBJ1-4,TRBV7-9,CASSSYLNEKLFF
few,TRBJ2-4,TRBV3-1,CASSQSWGAKNIQYF
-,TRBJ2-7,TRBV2,CASSEGQLAFYEQYF
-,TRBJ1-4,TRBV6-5,CASSYLRGEKLFF
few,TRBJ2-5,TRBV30,CAWSVRTSGPRDQYF
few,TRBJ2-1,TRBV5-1,CASGRGGNEQFF
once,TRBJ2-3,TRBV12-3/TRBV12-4,CASSRSVAGRSMNTQYF
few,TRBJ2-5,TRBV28,CASRPHGGPETQYF
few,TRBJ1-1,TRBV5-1,CASSRKLGNTEAFF
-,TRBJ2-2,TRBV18,CASSLTLLDTAGELFF
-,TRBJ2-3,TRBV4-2,CASSQVAIGADTQYF
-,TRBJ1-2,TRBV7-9,CASSIRNFYGYTF